Listed below are T cell receptor beta chains from one sample, sequenced in a study of cytomegalovirus exposure and HLA in healthy donors. Data came from immunoSEQ multiplex PCR; TCRdb stores just in-frame clones and leaves some out. Here the sample spans some 210,000 clones, over 75% being singletons. The source material was PBMCs. Receptors were obtained from a woman aged 18-29 years in good health and CMV-seropositive. CDR3s include the opening cysteine and the closing phenylalanine or tryptophan. A D gene is named only where the DNA matches it firmly. Size is stated for part of the rows, as once, few or many counts, or as a class when the clone is expanded.

d_gene | j_gene | v_gene | abundance | len | CDR3aa | CDR3nt
NA | TRBJ2-2 | TRBV10-3 | NA | 12 | CAISELTGELFF | TGTGCCATCAGTGAGTTAACCGGGGAGCTGTTTTTT
TRBD2 | TRBJ2-1 | TRBV6-8 | NA | 21 | CASSYPATGTSGDRSYNEQFF | TGTGCCAGCAGTTACCCCGCAACCGGGACTAGCGGAGATCGCTCCTACAATGAGCAGTTCTTC
TRBD2 | TRBJ2-3 | TRBV27 | NA | 16 | CASSSNSGSSTDTQYF | TGTGCCAGCAGTTCAAATAGCGGGTCTAGCACAGATACGCAGTATTTT
NA | TRBJ2-3 | TRBV9 | NA | 15 | CASSVDLERSRTQYF | TGTGCCAGCAGCGTAGACCTAGAAAGGTCCCGTACGCAGTATTTT
NA | TRBJ2-5 | TRBV25-1 | NA | 15 | CASSDLAGWQETQYF | TGTGCCAGCAGTGATCTGGCAGGGTGGCAGGAGACCCAGTACTTC
NA | TRBJ1-1 | TRBV6-5 | NA | 14 | CASRKGGPNTEAFF | TGTGCCAGCAGGAAAGGGGGACCGAACACTGAAGCTTTCTTT
TRBD1 | TRBJ1-2 | TRBV28 | NA | 13 | CASSFRGQSWYTF | TGTGCCAGCAGTTTCCGGGGACAGTCGTGGTACACCTTC
NA | TRBJ1-4 | TRBV4-1 | NA | 13 | CASSQAGVGKLFF | TGCGCCAGCAGCCAGGCAGGGGTGGGAAAACTGTTTTTT
TRBD1 | TRBJ1-1 | TRBV27 | NA | 16 | CASSLWPDRGGTEAFF | TGTGCCAGCAGTTTATGGCCGGACAGGGGTGGCACTGAAGCTTTCTTT
TRBD1 | TRBJ1-5 | TRBV7-9 | NA | 17 | CASSLGQGDNSGQPQHF | TGTGCCAGCAGCCTCGGACAGGGAGACAACAGCGGTCAGCCCCAGCATTTT
TRBD1 | TRBJ1-2 | TRBV27 | NA | 13 | CASMPGQGVGYTF | TGTGCCAGCATGCCGGGACAGGGGGTAGGCTACACCTTC
TRBD1 | TRBJ2-7 | TRBV15 | once | 16 | CATSRYEPGQGYEQYF | TGTGCCACCAGCAGATACGAACCGGGACAGGGGTACGAGCAGTACTTC
NA | TRBJ2-5 | TRBV7-2 | NA | 15 | CASSLKGGGDETQYF | TGTGCCAGCAGCTTAAAAGGGGGAGGGGATGAGACCCAGTACTTC
NA | TRBJ2-7 | TRBV11-2 | NA | 14 | CASTDVDRSGEQYF | TGTGCCAGCACCGACGTAGATAGGAGTGGCGAGCAGTACTTC
NA | TRBJ1-1 | TRBV7-9 | NA | 13 | CASSSGSGTEAFF | TGTGCCAGCAGTTCAGGTTCTGGCACTGAAGCTTTCTTT
TRBD1 | TRBJ2-7 | TRBV6-5 | NA | 15 | CASSWGTGSSYEQYF | TGTGCCAGCAGTTGGGGGACAGGGAGCTCCTACGAGCAGTACTTC
NA | TRBJ1-1 | TRBV29-1 | NA | 14 | CSVESTRGRTEAFF | TGCAGCGTTGAATCTACAAGGGGCAGAACTGAAGCTTTCTTT
NA | TRBJ2-3 | TRBV4-1 | NA | 14 | CASSQAGRGDTQYF | TGCGCCAGCAGCCAAGCGGGCCGGGGAGATACGCAGTATTTT
TRBD1 | TRBJ1-1 | TRBV28 | NA | 11 | CASRLTGFAFF | TGTGCCAGCAGGTTGACAGGGTTTGCTTTCTTT
NA | TRBJ1-5 | TRBV7-9 | NA | 12 | CASSSFRQPQHF | TGTGCCAGCAGCTCGTTTAGACAGCCCCAGCATTTT
TRBD2 | TRBJ2-1 | TRBV19 | NA | 15 | CASSPRTSGRDEQFF | TGTGCCAGTAGCCCTCGGACTAGCGGGAGAGATGAGCAGTTCTTC
TRBD2 | TRBJ2-1 | TRBV6-4 | NA | 16 | CASSPEVAGGHNEQFF | TGTGCCAGCAGCCCTGAAGTAGCGGGAGGTCACAATGAGCAGTTCTTC
TRBD1 | TRBJ1-1 | TRBV30 | NA | 15 | CAWSVGGTFGTEAFF | TGTGCCTGGAGTGTAGGGGGCACTTTCGGCACTGAAGCTTTCTTT
TRBD1 | TRBJ1-2 | TRBV6-6 | NA | 12 | CASSPGTGEGTF | TGTGCCAGCAGTCCCGGGACAGGGGAAGGGACCTTC
TRBD2 | TRBJ2-3 | TRBV15 | NA | 17 | CATSRDELAASTDTQYF | TGTGCCACCAGCAGAGATGAACTAGCGGCTAGCACAGATACGCAGTATTTT
TRBD2 | TRBJ2-2 | TRBV9 | NA | 16 | CASSRGEPSNTGELFF | TGTGCCAGCAGCCGGGGGGAACCCTCGAACACCGGGGAGCTGTTTTTT
NA | TRBJ2-7 | TRBV19 | NA | 13 | CAASRGQSDEQYF | TGTGCCGCCTCCCGTGGACAATCTGACGAGCAGTACTTC
NA | TRBJ2-7 | TRBV5-1 | NA | 16 | CASSLIASASSYEQYF | TGCGCCAGCAGCTTGATAGCTAGCGCCAGCTCCTACGAGCAGTACTTC
TRBD1 | TRBJ1-1 | TRBV30 | NA | 14 | CALTGTGGRTEAFF | TGTGCCTTGACCGGGACAGGGGGAAGGACTGAAGCTTTCTTT
NA | TRBJ1-2 | TRBV28 | NA | 13 | CASSDTANYGYTF | TGTGCCAGCAGCGACACCGCTAACTATGGCTACACCTTC
TRBD2 | TRBJ2-5 | TRBV4-1 | NA | 15 | CASSQAGGPRETQYF | TGCGCCAGCAGCCAAGCGGGAGGGCCTCGGGAGACCCAGTACTTC
NA | TRBJ1-2 | TRBV19 | NA | 12 | CASSPTDYGYTF | TGTGCCAGTAGTCCGACAGACTATGGCTACACCTTC
TRBD1 | TRBJ2-7 | TRBV6-5 | NA | 14 | CASGRDRVSYEQYF | TGTGCCAGCGGCCGGGACAGGGTTTCTTACGAGCAGTACTTC
NA | TRBJ2-7 | TRBV1 | NA | 15 | CTSSQDGDRAYEQYF | TGCACCAGCAGCCAAGACGGGGACAGAGCCTACGAGCAGTACTTC
NA | TRBJ1-2 | TRBV10-2 | NA | 14 | CASSESHGNYGYTF | TGCGCCAGCAGTGAGTCCCACGGGAACTATGGCTACACCTTC
TRBD2 | TRBJ2-1 | TRBV5-1 | NA | 15 | CASSPSTSGTNEQFF | TGCGCCAGCAGCCCATCGACTAGCGGGACCAATGAGCAGTTCTTC
TRBD1 | TRBJ2-2 | TRBV9 | NA | 16 | CASSARQGEHTGELFF | TGTGCCAGCAGCGCCAGACAGGGGGAGCACACCGGGGAGCTGTTTTTT
NA | TRBJ1-2 | TRBV5-1 | NA | 13 | CASGEVPNYGYTF | TGCGCCAGCGGGGAGGTTCCAAACTATGGCTACACCTTC
NA | TRBJ2-3 | TRBV7-3 | NA | 14 | CASSLFGSTDTQYF | TGTGCCAGCAGCTTATTCGGGAGCACAGATACGCAGTATTTT
TRBD2 | TRBJ2-7 | TRBV7-3 | NA | 17 | CASSPLRLAGEPYEQYF | TGTGCCAGCAGCCCCCTCCGACTAGCGGGAGAACCCTACGAGCAGTACTTC
TRBD1 | TRBJ1-5 | TRBV7-2 | NA | 15 | CASSLVQGADQPQHF | TGTGCCAGCAGCTTAGTACAGGGGGCAGATCAGCCCCAGCATTTT